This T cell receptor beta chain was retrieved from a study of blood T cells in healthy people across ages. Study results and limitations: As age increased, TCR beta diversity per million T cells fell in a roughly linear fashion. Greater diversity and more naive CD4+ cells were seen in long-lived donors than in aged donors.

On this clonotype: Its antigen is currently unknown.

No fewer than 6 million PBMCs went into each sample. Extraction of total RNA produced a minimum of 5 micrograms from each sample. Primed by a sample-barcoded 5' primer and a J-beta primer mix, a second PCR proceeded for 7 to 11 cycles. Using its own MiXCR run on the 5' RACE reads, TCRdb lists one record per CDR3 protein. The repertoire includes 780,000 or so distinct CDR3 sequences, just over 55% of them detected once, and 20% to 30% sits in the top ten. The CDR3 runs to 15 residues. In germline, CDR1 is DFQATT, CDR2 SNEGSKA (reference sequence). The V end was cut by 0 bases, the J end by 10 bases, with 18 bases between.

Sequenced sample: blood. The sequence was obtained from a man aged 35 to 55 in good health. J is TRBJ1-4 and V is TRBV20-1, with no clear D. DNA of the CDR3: TGCAGTGCTAGAGATCGGGTATCTATCGGCGGAAAACTGTTTTTT. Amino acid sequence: CSARDRVSIGGKLFF.